The clone carrying this T cell receptor (beta chain) was detected ten times or more. Its antigen is undetermined. The data were obtained in a study of neurological immune-mediated disorders. Study-level points and caveats: HTLV-1-associated myelopathy had the most TCR clonal expansion, while multiple sclerosis had the least, a level that fell below healthy controls.

TCRdb re-called the 5' RACE reads with MiXCR, one entry per CDR3 protein. The sample comprises about 21,000 distinct CDR3 sequences, about 16% of which are singletons, and roughly 14% rests with the top ten. The germline V gene has CDR1 DFQATT and CDR2 SNEGSKA (reference sequence). V lost 1 base, J lost 3 bases, and 16 bases lay in between. This CDR3 comprises 15 residues. J is TRBJ2-7 and V is TRBV20-1; D is ambiguous. The source is a female donor with HTLV-1-associated myelopathy (HAM/TSP). The sample taken for sequencing was PBMCs. The DNA for the CDR3 is TGCAGTGCTAGAGCCTCGAGCACCCAGAGCTACGAGCAGTACTTC. Its protein is CSARASSTQSYEQYF.